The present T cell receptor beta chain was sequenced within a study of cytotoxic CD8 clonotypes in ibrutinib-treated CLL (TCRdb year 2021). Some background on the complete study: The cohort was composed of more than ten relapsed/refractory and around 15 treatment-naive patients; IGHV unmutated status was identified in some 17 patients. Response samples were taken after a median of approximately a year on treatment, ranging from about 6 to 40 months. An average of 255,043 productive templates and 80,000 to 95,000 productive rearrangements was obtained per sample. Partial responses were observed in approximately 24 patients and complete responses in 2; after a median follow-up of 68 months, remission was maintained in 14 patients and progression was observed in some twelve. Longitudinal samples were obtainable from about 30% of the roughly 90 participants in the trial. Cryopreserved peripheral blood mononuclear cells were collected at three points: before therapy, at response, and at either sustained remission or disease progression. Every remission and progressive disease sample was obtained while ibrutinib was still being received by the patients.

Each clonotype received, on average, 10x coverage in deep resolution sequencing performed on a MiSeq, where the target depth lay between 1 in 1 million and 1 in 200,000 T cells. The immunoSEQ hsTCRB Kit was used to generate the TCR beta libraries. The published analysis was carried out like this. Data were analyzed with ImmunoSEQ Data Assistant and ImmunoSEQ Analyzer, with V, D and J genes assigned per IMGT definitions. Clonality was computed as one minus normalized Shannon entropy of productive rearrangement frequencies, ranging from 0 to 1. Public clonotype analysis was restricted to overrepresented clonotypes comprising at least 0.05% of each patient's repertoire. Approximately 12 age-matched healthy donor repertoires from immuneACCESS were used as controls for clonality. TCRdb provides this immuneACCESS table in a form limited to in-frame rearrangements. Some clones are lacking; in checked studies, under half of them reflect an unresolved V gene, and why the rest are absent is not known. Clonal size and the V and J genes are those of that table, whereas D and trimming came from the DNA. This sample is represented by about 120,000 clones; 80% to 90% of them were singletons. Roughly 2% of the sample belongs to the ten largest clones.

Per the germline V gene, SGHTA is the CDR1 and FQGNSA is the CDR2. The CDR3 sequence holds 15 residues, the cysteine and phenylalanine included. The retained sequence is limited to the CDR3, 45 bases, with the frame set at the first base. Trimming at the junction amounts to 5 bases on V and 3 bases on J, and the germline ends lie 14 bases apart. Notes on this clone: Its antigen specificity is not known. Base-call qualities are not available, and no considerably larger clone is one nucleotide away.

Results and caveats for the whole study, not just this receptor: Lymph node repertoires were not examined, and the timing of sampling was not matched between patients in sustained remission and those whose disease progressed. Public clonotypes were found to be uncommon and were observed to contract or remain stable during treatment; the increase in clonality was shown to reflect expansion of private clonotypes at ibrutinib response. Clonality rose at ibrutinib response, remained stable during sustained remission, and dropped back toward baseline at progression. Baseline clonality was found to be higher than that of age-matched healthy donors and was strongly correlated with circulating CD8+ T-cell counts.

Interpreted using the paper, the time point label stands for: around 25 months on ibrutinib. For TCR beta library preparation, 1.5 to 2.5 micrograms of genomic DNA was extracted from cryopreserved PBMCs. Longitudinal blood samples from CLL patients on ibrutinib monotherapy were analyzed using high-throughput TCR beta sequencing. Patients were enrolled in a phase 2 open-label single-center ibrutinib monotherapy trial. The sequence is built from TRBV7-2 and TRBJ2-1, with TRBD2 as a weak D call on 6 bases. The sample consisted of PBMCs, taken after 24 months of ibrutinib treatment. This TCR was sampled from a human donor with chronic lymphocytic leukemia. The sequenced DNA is TGTGCCAGCAGCCCGGCGGGGACTCGCTACAATGAGCAGTTCTTC. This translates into CASSPAGTRYNEQFF.